This TCR beta chain was found in a study of cytomegalovirus exposure and HLA in healthy donors. Overall study findings and caveats: The study put under 200 TCR beta chains on its list as cytomegalovirus-associated.

Only in-frame clones appear in the TCRdb table, and some are missing; sequencing was by immunoSEQ multiplex PCR. This sample has tens of thousands of clones, with just under 95% found just once. Germline values: CDR1 SGHAT, CDR2 FQNNGV. The ends were cut back, 6 bases at V and 0 bases at J, with 12 bases in the middle. The CDR3 covers 15 residues. This clone occurred once. Its target is not known. The J gene is TRBJ2-1, the V gene TRBV11-2; possible D gene TRBD1, 5 bases. The sequenced sample was PBMCs. This receptor was identified in a woman aged 18-30 years in good health and CMV-seropositive. CDR3 sequence reads: CASRQPDSSYNEQFF. The CDR3 DNA reads TGTGCCAGCAGACAACCTGACAGCTCCTACAATGAGCAGTTCTTC.